The source of this T cell receptor beta chain is a study of T-cell memory formation after mild COVID-19. Study as a whole: TCR clusters largely stayed donor specific.

Germline-derived CDR1 and CDR2 are MNHEY and SVGAGI. The CDR3 has 15 residues. The V segment lost 3 bases and the J segment 4 bases; nucleotides outside the gene matches: 6. TCRdb re-called the 5' RACE reads through MiXCR, storing one row per CDR3 protein. This sample yields 150,000 to 200,000 distinct CDR3 sequences, of which about 9.9% are seen a single time; approximately 3.4% belongs to the top ten. This clonotype occurred a few times. The sequencing sample was made of PBMCs or a T cell subset sorted from them (not recorded which). This TCR was sampled from a man between 18 and 35 years old who had mild COVID-19 (a few samples of this study predate the infection). Cell type and time point are not known. The V call is TRBV6-5, the J call TRBJ1-1; 9 bases agree with TRBD1. For the CDR3, the DNA is TGTGCCAGCAGTTATTTCGGGACAGGGACCACTGAAGCTTTCTTT. The encoded protein is CASSYFGTGTTEAFF.